This TCR beta chain was profiled in a study of beta chain features in type 1 diabetes. Sorted populations were all over 98% pure. V shed 9 bases, J shed 11 bases, and the junction held 13 bases outside the gene matches. CDR1 is LNHDA, CDR2 SQIVND, per germline (reference sequence). The CDR3 has 13 residues. The investigators reverse transcribed all of the isolated RNA, so they sequenced expressed TCRB transcripts. Assay used: immunoSEQ multiplex PCR; TCRdb lists only in-frame clones, some missing. The sample holds hundreds of thousands of clones, around 15% seen once. Regarding this clone: The antigen is not known.

Regarding the study as a whole: Individuals with type 1 diabetes displayed fewer insertions and more deletions at VDJ junctions.

The material sequenced was central memory CD4+ T cells from blood. V gene TRBV19 combines with J gene TRBJ2-1, with 7 nucleotides matching TRBD2. The TCR originated in a man aged 25-40 years in good health. CDR3 DNA sequence: TGTGCCAGCTCTCCCCGGCCAGGGACTAAGCAGTTCTTC. It encodes CASSPRPGTKQFF.